The clone carrying this T cell receptor (beta chain) showed up many times. Its antigen is unknown. The data were taken from a study of post-analysis software for immune sequencing data. Study-wide findings and caveats: In multiple sclerosis, normalized Chao1 diversity was significantly below that of controls. TRBV5-6, TRBV5-1 and TRBV20-1 were among four or five TRBV segments more frequent in patients than controls.

With V trimmed by 10 bases and J by 5 bases, 10 bases remained unmatched. The CDR3 is made up of 13 amino acids. Looked up from germline, CDR1 is SGHVS and CDR2 is FQNEAQ. Unique-molecular-identifier-tagged TCR beta cDNA libraries were used. TCRdb redid the calling of the PCR reads with MiXCR, one entry per CDR3 protein. Found here are some 690,000 distinct CDR3 sequences, about 27% of them singletons; the top ten hold 0.55% to 0.65%. The receptor's source is a girl aged 5-17 years with multiple sclerosis. Source material: blood. This chain links TRBV7-8 with TRBJ2-5, with 7 nucleotides matching TRBD1. The CDR3 nucleotides are TGTGCCACCGCCCTGGACAGGAGGGAGACCCAGTACTTC. The encoded protein is CATALDRRETQYF.